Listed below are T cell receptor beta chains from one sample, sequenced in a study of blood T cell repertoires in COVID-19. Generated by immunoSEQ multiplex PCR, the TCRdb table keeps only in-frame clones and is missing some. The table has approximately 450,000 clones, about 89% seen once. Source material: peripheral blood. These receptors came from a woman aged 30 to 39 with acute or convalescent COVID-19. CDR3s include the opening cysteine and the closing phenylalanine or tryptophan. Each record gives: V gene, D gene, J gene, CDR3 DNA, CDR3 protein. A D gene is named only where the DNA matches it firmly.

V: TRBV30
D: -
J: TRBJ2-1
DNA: TGTGCCTGGAGTGGGGCAGGGTCTGAGCAGTTCTTC
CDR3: CAWSGAGSEQFF

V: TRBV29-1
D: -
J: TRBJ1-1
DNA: TGCAGCGTTGGTAGGACATACGACACTGAAGCTTTCTTT
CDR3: CSVGRTYDTEAFF

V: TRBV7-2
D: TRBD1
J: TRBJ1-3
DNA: TGTGCCAGCAGCCCGGACAGGGGGCCAGGAAACACCATATATTTT
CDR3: CASSPDRGPGNTIYF

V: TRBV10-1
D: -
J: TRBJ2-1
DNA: TGCGCCAGCAGGATGACAGACATCAAGCGACCACCCTATTACAATGAGCAGTTCTTC
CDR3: CASRMTDIKRPPYYNEQFF

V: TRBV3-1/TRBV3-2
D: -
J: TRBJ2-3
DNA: TGTGCCAGCAGCCAAGATGGGCTATCGCGCACAGATACGCAGTATTTT
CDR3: CASSQDGLSRTDTQYF

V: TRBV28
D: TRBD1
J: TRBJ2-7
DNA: TGTGCCAGCAGATCTAAAGGGGACAGCTACGAGCAGTACTTC
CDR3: CASRSKGDSYEQYF

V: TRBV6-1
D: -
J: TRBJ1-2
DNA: TGTGCCAGCAGTGACCCGGCAGGGGACTATGGCTACACCTTC
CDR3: CASSDPAGDYGYTF

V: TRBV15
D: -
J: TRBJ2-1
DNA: TGTGCCACCAGCAGAGTAGGGCAGGGGTGGAATGAGCAGTTCTTC
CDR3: CATSRVGQGWNEQFF

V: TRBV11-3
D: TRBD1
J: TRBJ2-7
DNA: TGTGCCAGCAGTTTGGGGACAGGGTACGAGCAGTACTTC
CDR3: CASSLGTGYEQYF

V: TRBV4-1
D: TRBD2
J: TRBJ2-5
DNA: TGCGCCAGCAGCCACGGCGGGGGGACCCAGTACTTC
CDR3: CASSHGGGTQYF